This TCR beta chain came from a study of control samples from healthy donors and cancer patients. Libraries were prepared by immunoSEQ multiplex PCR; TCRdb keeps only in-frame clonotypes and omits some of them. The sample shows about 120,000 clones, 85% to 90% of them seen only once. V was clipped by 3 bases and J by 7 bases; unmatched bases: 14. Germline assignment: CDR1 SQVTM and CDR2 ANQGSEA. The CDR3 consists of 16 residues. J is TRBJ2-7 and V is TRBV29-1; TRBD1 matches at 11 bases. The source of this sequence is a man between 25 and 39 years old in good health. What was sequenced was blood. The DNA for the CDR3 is TGCAGCGTTGAGTTAAAGATAGGGACAGGGGGGTATGAGCAGTACTTC. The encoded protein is CSVELKIGTGGYEQYF.